This T cell receptor (beta chain) came from a study of blood T cell repertoires in COVID-19. Turning to the study itself: Samples representing acute and convalescent COVID-19 were sourced from the United States, Italy and Spain. Sources were T cells, B-cell-depleted T cells, or PBMCs; the material itself was cDNA or gDNA.

This CDR3 is built from 16 residues. Germline V gene lookup returns CDR1 MDHEN and CDR2 SYDVKM. V trimming: 5 bases; J trimming: 6 bases; junction bases outside the gene matches: 10. Original processing notes: Counts of nucleated cells, estimated from reference gene primer amplification, were obtained. Generated by immunoSEQ multiplex PCR, the TCRdb table keeps only in-frame clones and is missing some. V and J calls and clone size are as listed in that table; D and trimming were resolved from the DNA. The repertoire includes more than 110,000 clones, 80% to 90% of them detected once, and 3.5% to 5.5% sits in the top ten.

This chain links TRBV28 with TRBJ1-2, with 12 bases fitting TRBD1. This clonotype originated in a woman in her thirties or forties with acute or convalescent COVID-19. Sequenced: peripheral blood. CDR3 sequence reads: CASSPAGTGGADGYTF. The CDR3 bases are TGTGCCAGCAGTCCGGCCGGGACAGGGGGCGCAGATGGCTACACCTTC.